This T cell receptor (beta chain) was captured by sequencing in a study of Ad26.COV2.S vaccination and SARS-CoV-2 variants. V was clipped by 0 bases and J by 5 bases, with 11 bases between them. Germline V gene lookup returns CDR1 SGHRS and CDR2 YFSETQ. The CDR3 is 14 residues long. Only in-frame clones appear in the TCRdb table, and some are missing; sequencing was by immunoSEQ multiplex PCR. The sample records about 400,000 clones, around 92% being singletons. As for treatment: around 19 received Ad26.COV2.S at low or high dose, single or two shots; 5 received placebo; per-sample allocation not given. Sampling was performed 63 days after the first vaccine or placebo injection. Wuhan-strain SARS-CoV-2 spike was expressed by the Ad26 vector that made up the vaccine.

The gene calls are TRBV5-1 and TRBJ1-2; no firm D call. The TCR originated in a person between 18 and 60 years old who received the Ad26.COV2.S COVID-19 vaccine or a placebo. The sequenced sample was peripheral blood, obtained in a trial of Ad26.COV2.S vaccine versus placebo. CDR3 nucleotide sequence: TGCGCCAGCAGCTTGGAACAGACCACTTATGGCTACACCTTC. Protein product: CASSLEQTTYGYTF.